This T cell receptor beta chain originates from a study of blood T cell repertoires in COVID-19 (dated by TCRdb to the early 2020s). Regarding the research as a whole: Samples from collaborators originated in the United States, Italy and Spain and spanned both the acute and convalescent phases of COVID-19. The prospective study material was composed of cDNA or gDNA derived from T cells, B-cell-depleted T cells, or PBMCs. Deeply sampled blood TCRbeta repertoires from subjects exposed to, actively infected with, or recovered from COVID-19 were included in the dataset. The repertoires were released in a freely available public database intended as a resource for research on the immune response to SARS-CoV-2. Samples came from the ongoing ImmuneRACE study (first 160 participants) plus 1,254 subjects from 6 global collaborators. Nearly every sample came with metadata listing a de-identified subject ID, COVID-19 status, age in years and sex. Where available, HLA class I and class II types were taken from metadata supplied by the sample provider and were not determined by assay-based typing. The investigation overall reported the following: The amount of clinical and demographic metadata varied by source and participant and was provided uncurated.

With respect to this clone: Its binding antigen is unknown. Base quality data are lacking; no much larger clone is found one base away.

Enrolling through a virtual design, the prospective study's participants ranged in age from roughly 18 to 89 years and lived across 20 to 30 United States geographic areas. Cohort assignment in the prospective study relied on participant-reported clinical history from a screening survey and a study questionnaire. Recovered participants in ImmuneRACE Cohort 3 were defined by two consecutive negative NP/OP PCR tests, clearance by a healthcare professional, or resolution of symptoms. Each participant in the prospective study had whole blood, serum and a nasopharyngeal or oropharyngeal swab collected by mobile phlebotomists. Participants in the prospective study had the option to provide additional blood draws and questionnaires over a 2-month period. Prospective study blood samples were shipped either frozen or at room temperature before DNA extraction. The immunoSEQ Assay, a bias-controlled multiplex PCR, was used to amplify TCRbeta CDR3 regions from genomic DNA. The original pipeline was this. The number of nucleated cells in each sample was estimated from the amplification of reference gene primers within the assay. To quantify the absolute abundance of each unique TCRbeta CDR3 rearrangement, sequence reads were collapsed and filtered. Productive Simpson clonality was computed per sample as the square root of Simpson's diversity index over productive rearrangements. TCRdb stores this immuneACCESS table with in-frame sequences only. Part of the clones is absent; in the studies checked, under half of the shortfall reflects unresolved V genes, and no reason is known for the rest. V and J calls and clone size are given by that table; D and trimming were obtained from the DNA. The sample records 400,000 to 450,000 clones, about 90% of which are singletons. The ten largest clones add up to 0.6% of the sample.

V lost 4 bases and J lost 2 bases; the stretch between them is 11 bases long. Taken from cysteine to phenylalanine, the CDR3 has 14 residues. Left in the record is the CDR3 DNA by itself, 42 bases read in frame from the first base. In the germline V gene (reference sequence), CDR1 corresponds to LNHDA and CDR2 to SQIVND. The chain employs TRBV19 and TRBJ2-5, with TRBD2 tentatively as D gene (5 bases match). The receptor was isolated from a man between 18 and 35 years old who had recovered from COVID-19. Source material: PBMCs or T cells enriched from blood (not recorded which). For the CDR3, the sequence is CASSNGGFQETQYF. The DNA reads TGTGCCAGTAGTAATGGAGGCTTTCAAGAGACCCAGTACTTC.